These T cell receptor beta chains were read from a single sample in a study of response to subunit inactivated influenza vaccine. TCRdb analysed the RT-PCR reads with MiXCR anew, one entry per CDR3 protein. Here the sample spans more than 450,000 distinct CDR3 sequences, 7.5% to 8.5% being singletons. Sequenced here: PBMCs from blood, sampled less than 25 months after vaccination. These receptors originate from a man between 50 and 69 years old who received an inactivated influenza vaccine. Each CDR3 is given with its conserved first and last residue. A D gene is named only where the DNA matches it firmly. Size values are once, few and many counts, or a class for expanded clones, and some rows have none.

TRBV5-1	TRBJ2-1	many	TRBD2	TGCGCCAGCAGCTTGGGTAGCGGGAGGGCCGGTGAGCAGTTCTTC	CASSLGSGRAGEQFF
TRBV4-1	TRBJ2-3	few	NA	TGCGCCAGCAGCCAGATGACTGGCACAGATACGCAGTATTTT	CASSQMTGTDTQYF
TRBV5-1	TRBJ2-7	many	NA	TGCGCCAGCAGCTACTTAAGGGCCGACCACGAGCAGTACTTC	CASSYLRADHEQYF
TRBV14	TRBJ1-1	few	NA	TGTGCCAGCAGCCCCTATAGACAGTCGAACACTGAAGCTTTCTTT	CASSPYRQSNTEAFF
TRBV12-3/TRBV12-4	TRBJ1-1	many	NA	TGTGCCAGCAGTTCCCAGGCCCTGAACACTGAAGCTTTCTTT	CASSSQALNTEAFF
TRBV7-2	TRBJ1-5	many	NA	TGTGCCAGCAGCTTAGGGGGCGGGACGGCTAATCAGCCCCAGCATTTT	CASSLGGGTANQPQHF
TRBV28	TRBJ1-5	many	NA	TGTGCCAGCAGTTTAACCAGGGATCAGCCCCAGCATTTT	CASSLTRDQPQHF
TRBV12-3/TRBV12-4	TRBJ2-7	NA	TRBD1	TGTGCCAGCAGTGCGTTGCCCGGACAGGGACACCACGAGCAGTACTTC	CASSALPGQGHHEQYF
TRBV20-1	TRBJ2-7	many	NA	TGCAGTGCTAGTGCCAGAGCCTCCTACGAGCAGTACTTC	CSASARASYEQYF
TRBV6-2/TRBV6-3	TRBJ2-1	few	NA	TGTGCCAGCAGTTACTCCATCGCGTACAATGAGCAGTTCTTC	CASSYSIAYNEQFF
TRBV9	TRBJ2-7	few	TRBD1	TGTGCCAGCAGCTCCAGCCGGGACAGCTACTACGAGCAGTACTTC	CASSSSRDSYYEQYF
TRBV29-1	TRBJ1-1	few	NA	TGCAGCGTTGGCGGGCGGATGAACACTGAAGCTTTCTTT	CSVGGRMNTEAFF
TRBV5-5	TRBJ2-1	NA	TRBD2	TGTGCCAGCAGAGAGGGACTAGCGGGATTGGATGAGCAGTTCTTC	CASREGLAGLDEQFF
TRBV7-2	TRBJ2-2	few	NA	TGTGCCAGCAGCTCCTTGAACACCGGGGAGCTGTTTTTT	CASSSLNTGELFF
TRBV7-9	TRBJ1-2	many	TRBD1	TGTGCCAGCAGCAGTTCCGGGACAGCTTATGGCTACACCTTC	CASSSSGTAYGYTF
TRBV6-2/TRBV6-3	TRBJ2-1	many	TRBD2	TGTGCCAGTTGGGGGGGGGAGCAGTTCTTC	CASWGGEQFF
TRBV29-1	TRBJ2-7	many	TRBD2	TGCAGCGTTGATGGTACTAGCGGGGGAAGACAAGCCTACGAGCAGTACTTC	CSVDGTSGGRQAYEQYF
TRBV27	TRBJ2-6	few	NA	TGTGCCAGCAGGAAAAACAGCCCTGGGGCCAACGTCCTGACTTTC	CASRKNSPGANVLTF
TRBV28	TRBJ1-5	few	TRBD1	TGTGCCAGCAGTGACAGGGGGCTCGATCAGCCCCAGCATTTT	CASSDRGLDQPQHF
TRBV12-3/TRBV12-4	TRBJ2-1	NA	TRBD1	TGTGCCAGCAGACGGGACAGGGACAATGAGCAGTTCTTC	CASRRDRDNEQFF
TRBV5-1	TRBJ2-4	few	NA	TGCGCCAGCAGCTCTACATTAAACATTCAGTACTTC	CASSSTLNIQYF
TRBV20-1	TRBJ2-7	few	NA	TGCAGTGCTAGAGATGGGATCCGTGGGGAGCAGTACTTC	CSARDGIRGEQYF
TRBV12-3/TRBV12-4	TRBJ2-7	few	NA	TGTGCCAGCAGTCCTGCGGGACTCCCTTACGAGCAGTACTTC	CASSPAGLPYEQYF
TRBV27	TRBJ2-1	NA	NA	TGTGCCAGCTCCCGTGGCAGCACCTACAATGAGCAGTTCTTC	CASSRGSTYNEQFF
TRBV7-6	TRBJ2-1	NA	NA	TGTGCCAGCAGCCTAGGGGCGGAAAGGAATGAGCAGTTCTTC	CASSLGAERNEQFF
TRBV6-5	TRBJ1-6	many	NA	TGTGCCAGCAGTTACTCCGGTATCTACTCCTATAATTCACCCCTCCACTTT	CASSYSGIYSYNSPLHF
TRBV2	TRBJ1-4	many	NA	TGTGCCAGCAGTGAAATAGGCGCTGAAAAACTGTTTTTT	CASSEIGAEKLFF
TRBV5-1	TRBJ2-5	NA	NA	TGCGCCAGCAGAGCCGAGGAAGAGACCCAGTACTTC	CASRAEEETQYF
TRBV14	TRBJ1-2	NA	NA	TGTGCCAGCAGCCAAGCGTGGGGATGGGATGGCTACACCTTC	CASSQAWGWDGYTF
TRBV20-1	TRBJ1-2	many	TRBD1	TGCAGTGCTGAGGGACAGGGGGCGTTTGGCTACACCTTC	CSAEGQGAFGYTF
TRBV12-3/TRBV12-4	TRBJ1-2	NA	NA	TGTGCCAGCAACACACAGGGCCACTATGGCTACACCTTC	CASNTQGHYGYTF
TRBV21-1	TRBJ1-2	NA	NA	TGTGCCAGCAGCAAAGACCAAGACAGGGGAGATGGCTACACCTTC	CASSKDQDRGDGYTF